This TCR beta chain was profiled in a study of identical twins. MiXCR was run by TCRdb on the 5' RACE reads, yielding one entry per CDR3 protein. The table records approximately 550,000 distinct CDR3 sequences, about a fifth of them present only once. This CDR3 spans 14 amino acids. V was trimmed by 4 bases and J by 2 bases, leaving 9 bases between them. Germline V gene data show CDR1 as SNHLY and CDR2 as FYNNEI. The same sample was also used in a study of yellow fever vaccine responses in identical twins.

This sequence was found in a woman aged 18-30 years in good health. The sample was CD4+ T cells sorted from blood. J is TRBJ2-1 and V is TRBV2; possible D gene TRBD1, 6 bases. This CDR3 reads CASSGQVTYNEQFF. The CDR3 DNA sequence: TGTGCCAGCAGTGGACAGGTGACCTACAATGAGCAGTTCTTC.